This entry describes one T cell receptor (beta chain). The antigen is not known. These data originate in a study of cytomegalovirus exposure and HLA in healthy donors. Study results and limitations: For most TCR beta V segments, an earlier analysis put the productive rate at about 87% or about 30% of the time. The study labeled fewer than 200 TCR beta chains cytomegalovirus-associated.

The ends lost 10 bases at V and 7 bases at J; junction bases unmatched: 13. The length of the CDR3 is 15 residues. Germline V gene data show CDR1 as MNHNS and CDR2 as SASEGT. Primers for the PCR totalled 60 Vbeta and 13 Jbeta. TCRdb's copy holds only in-frame clones and misses some; the assay was immunoSEQ multiplex PCR. The sample shows some 56,000 clones, 65% to 90% of them seen only once. The TCR comes from a human donor in good health. V is TRBV6-1 and J is TRBJ1-6; 7 bases are a match to TRBD1. Input material: PBMCs. As DNA, the CDR3 is TGTGCCACACCGGGGACAGCCGTCTCCAATTCACCCCTCCACTTT. As protein: CATPGTAVSNSPLHF.